This is a list of T cell receptor beta chains from one sample in a study of Graves' ophthalmopathy and Graves' hyperthyroidism. TCRdb re-called the multiplex PCR reads through MiXCR, storing one row per CDR3 protein. The data show some 1.1 million distinct CDR3 sequences, 36% seen once. Sequenced input: peripheral blood or thyroid tissue (not recorded which). The receptor source for this set is an adult man with Graves' hyperthyroidism. CDR3s include the opening cysteine and the closing phenylalanine or tryptophan. Fields, in order: V gene, J gene, CDR3 length, D gene, clone size, CDR3 protein, CDR3 DNA. D genes are given only for firm matches. Clone size is not always given. Where it is, it says once, few, many or a class for expanded clones.

v_call: TRBV10-2
j_call: TRBJ2-7
cdr3_length: 14
d_call: TRBD2
clone_size: NA
cdr3_aa: CASADSGGDYEQYF
cdr3_nt: TGTGCCAGCGCCGATTCGGGGGGAGACTACGAGCAGTACTTC

v_call: TRBV7-8
j_call: TRBJ1-2
cdr3_length: 14
d_call: TRBD1
clone_size: many
cdr3_aa: CASSSPGQGSGYTF
cdr3_nt: TGTGCCAGCAGCTCTCCGGGACAGGGCAGTGGCTACACCTTC

v_call: TRBV20-1
j_call: TRBJ2-7
cdr3_length: 13
d_call: NA
clone_size: NA
cdr3_aa: CSASEGWSYEQYF
cdr3_nt: TGCAGTGCTAGTGAGGGCTGGTCCTACGAGCAGTACTTC

v_call: TRBV25-1
j_call: TRBJ2-7
cdr3_length: 15
d_call: TRBD2
clone_size: NA
cdr3_aa: CASSPFRSGAYEQYF
cdr3_nt: TGTGCCAGCAGTCCCTTTCGGAGCGGGGCCTACGAGCAGTACTTC

v_call: TRBV14
j_call: TRBJ2-7
cdr3_length: 15
d_call: NA
clone_size: NA
cdr3_aa: CASSQEPGPSYEQYF
cdr3_nt: TGTGCCAGCAGCCAAGAGCCGGGACCTAGCTACGAGCAGTACTTC

v_call: TRBV7-2
j_call: TRBJ1-4
cdr3_length: 14
d_call: TRBD1
clone_size: NA
cdr3_aa: CASRPTGGPEKLFF
cdr3_nt: TGTGCCAGCAGACCTACAGGGGGGCCTGAAAAACTGTTTTTT

v_call: TRBV24-1
j_call: TRBJ2-7
cdr3_length: 15
d_call: NA
clone_size: many
cdr3_aa: CATSDGAGVSYEQYF
cdr3_nt: TGTGCCACCAGTGATGGGGCAGGAGTCTCCTACGAGCAGTACTTC

v_call: TRBV15
j_call: TRBJ1-1
cdr3_length: 13
d_call: NA
clone_size: many
cdr3_aa: CATSRDRRVIDFF
cdr3_nt: TGTGCCACCAGCAGAGATCGGAGGGTGATCGATTTCTTT

v_call: TRBV7-2
j_call: TRBJ2-7
cdr3_length: 17
d_call: NA
clone_size: NA
cdr3_aa: CASSLAFTGDYSYEQYF
cdr3_nt: TGTGCCAGCAGCTTAGCATTTACGGGGGATTACTCCTACGAGCAGTACTTC

v_call: TRBV29-1
j_call: TRBJ2-7
cdr3_length: 12
d_call: NA
clone_size: many
cdr3_aa: CSVVGQTYEQYF
cdr3_nt: TGCAGCGTTGTCGGCCAAACCTACGAGCAGTACTTC

v_call: TRBV25-1
j_call: TRBJ2-7
cdr3_length: 16
d_call: NA
clone_size: NA
cdr3_aa: CASSLDSGTSSYEQYF
cdr3_nt: TGTGCCAGCAGTTTAGATAGCGGCACTAGCTCCTACGAGCAGTACTTC

v_call: TRBV20-1
j_call: TRBJ1-1
cdr3_length: 13
d_call: TRBD1
clone_size: many
cdr3_aa: CSATHDRDVNAFF
cdr3_nt: TGCAGTGCTACCCACGACAGGGACGTGAATGCTTTCTTT

v_call: TRBV19
j_call: TRBJ1-1
cdr3_length: 13
d_call: NA
clone_size: many
cdr3_aa: CASSIGVNTEAFF
cdr3_nt: TGTGCCAGTAGTATTGGGGTGAACACTGAAGCTTTCTTT

v_call: TRBV5-4
j_call: TRBJ2-6
cdr3_length: 15
d_call: NA
clone_size: NA
cdr3_aa: CASSLEVAGANVLTF
cdr3_nt: TGTGCCAGCAGCTTGGAGGTGGCTGGGGCCAACGTCCTGACTTTC

v_call: TRBV6-5
j_call: TRBJ2-7
cdr3_length: 16
d_call: NA
clone_size: few
cdr3_aa: CASSYAPRGVYYEQYF
cdr3_nt: TGTGCCAGCAGTTACGCCCCACGAGGGGTCTACTACGAGCAGTACTTC

v_call: TRBV2
j_call: TRBJ2-7
cdr3_length: 16
d_call: NA
clone_size: NA
cdr3_aa: CASSLGVLRDSYEQYF
cdr3_nt: TGTGCCAGCAGTTTGGGTGTATTGCGGGACTCCTACGAGCAGTACTTC

v_call: TRBV6-5
j_call: TRBJ1-2
cdr3_length: 14
d_call: TRBD1
clone_size: NA
cdr3_aa: CAGSIGTGAYGYTF
cdr3_nt: TGTGCCGGCAGCATCGGGACAGGGGCCTATGGCTACACCTTC

v_call: TRBV19
j_call: TRBJ1-2
cdr3_length: 15
d_call: TRBD1
clone_size: NA
cdr3_aa: CASSTGQGDSYGYTF
cdr3_nt: TGTGCCAGTAGTACGGGACAGGGGGATAGCTATGGCTACACCTTC

v_call: TRBV10-2
j_call: TRBJ2-5
cdr3_length: 16
d_call: TRBD2
clone_size: NA
cdr3_aa: CASSEASGGRQETQYF
cdr3_nt: TGCGCCAGCAGTGAGGCGAGCGGGGGGCGACAAGAGACCCAGTACTTC

v_call: TRBV9
j_call: TRBJ2-5
cdr3_length: 15
d_call: NA
clone_size: NA
cdr3_aa: CASSVLPGGPETQYF
cdr3_nt: TGTGCCAGCAGCGTTCTTCCGGGGGGCCCAGAGACCCAGTACTTC

v_call: TRBV20-1
j_call: TRBJ2-7
cdr3_length: 16
d_call: TRBD1
clone_size: many
cdr3_aa: CSAPALEQGTSGEQYF
cdr3_nt: TGCAGTGCTCCCGCTCTGGAACAGGGGACATCGGGCGAGCAGTACTTC

v_call: TRBV11-2
j_call: TRBJ2-5
cdr3_length: 17
d_call: TRBD2
clone_size: many
cdr3_aa: CASSSGLAGGPSETQYF
cdr3_nt: TGTGCCAGCAGCTCAGGACTAGCGGGAGGGCCTAGCGAGACCCAGTACTTC